These T cell receptor beta chains were read from a single sample in a study of T cells expressing NK-cell markers. Each CDR3 protein gets one entry in TCRdb, which reprocessed the 5' RACE reads and gives no DNA. The sample has about 150,000 distinct CDR3 sequences, and its top ten clones hold less than 40%. The sample taken for sequencing was blood T cells: a sorted CD56 or NKG2C T cell subset, CD4+ or CD8+ T cells, or bulk PBMC T cells (not recorded which). The origin of the receptors is a woman aged 45 to 65 in good health. CDR3s include the opening cysteine and the closing phenylalanine or tryptophan.

cdr3_length j_call v_call cdr3_aa
16 TRBJ2-7 TRBV2 CASSEGVGGAPYEQYF
13 TRBJ2-2 TRBV25-1 CASSELAGGELFF
14 TRBJ2-3 TRBV12-3/TRBV12-4 CASSLGGAPDTQYF
16 TRBJ1-5 TRBV4-1 CASSQDRSGHNQPQHF
15 TRBJ2-5 TRBV20-1 CSADPGLAAKETQYF
11 TRBJ1-1 TRBV7-9 CASSLNPEAFF
16 TRBJ1-6 TRBV13 CASSLRVTGDNSPLHF
16 TRBJ2-5 TRBV7-8 CASSFRNRQVQETQYF
21 TRBJ1-1 TRBV11-2 CASSHSTGGRARGESRTEAFF
12 TRBJ2-7 TRBV29-1 CSVIKAGDEQYF
12 TRBJ2-3 TRBV11-2 CASSSTLPVRYF
14 TRBJ2-7 TRBV2 CASSEGPISYEQYF
14 TRBJ2-5 TRBV3-1 CASSHQAGDETQYF
12 TRBJ2-7 TRBV2 CASSGGPYEQYF
14 TRBJ2-5 TRBV5-1 CASSFSAGDETQYF
15 TRBJ2-7 TRBV20-1 CSAKTRLRDSYEQYF
13 TRBJ2-3 TRBV7-9 CASSLALQVGQYF
11 TRBJ2-7 TRBV12-5 CASGESYEQYF
13 TRBJ1-1 TRBV29-1 CSVEPDRGTEAFF
13 TRBJ2-3 TRBV19 CASSTGEKDTQYF
13 TRBJ2-2 TRBV6-6 CASSLTGVGELFF
14 TRBJ2-1 TRBV19 CASSMPGGLGEQFF
15 TRBJ1-4 TRBV19 CASSSRTPRTEKLFF
16 TRBJ2-1 TRBV5-1 CASSLLAAGISNEQFF
15 TRBJ2-1 TRBV5-1 CASSLASDPYNEQFF